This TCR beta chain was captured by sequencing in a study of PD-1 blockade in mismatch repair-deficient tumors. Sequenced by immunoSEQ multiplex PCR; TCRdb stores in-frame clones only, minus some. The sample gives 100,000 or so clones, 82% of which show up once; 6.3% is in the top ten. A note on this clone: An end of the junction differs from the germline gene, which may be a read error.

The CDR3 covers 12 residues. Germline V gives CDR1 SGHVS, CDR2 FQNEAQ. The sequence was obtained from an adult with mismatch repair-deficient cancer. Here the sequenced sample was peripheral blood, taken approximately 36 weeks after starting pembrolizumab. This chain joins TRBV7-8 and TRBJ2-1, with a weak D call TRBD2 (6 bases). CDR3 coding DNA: TGTGCCACCAGCCTGGGCGGGACCGAGCAGTTCTTC. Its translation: CATSLGGTEQFF.